The sequence of this T cell receptor (beta chain) was determined in a study of blood T cell repertoires in COVID-19. Study summary: Material from acute and convalescent COVID-19 was sourced from the United States, Italy and Spain.

Original processing notes: Amplification from reference gene primers served as the basis for estimated nucleated cell counts. Profiled with immunoSEQ multiplex PCR; TCRdb holds only in-frame clones, not every one. From that table come the V and J calls and clone size; the DNA was used to work out D and trimming. The sample contains some 250,000 clones, around three quarters of which appear only once. CDR1 SGHDT and CDR2 YYEEEE come from the germline V gene. CDR3 length equals 12 residues. V dropped 0 bases and J dropped 7 bases, with 7 bases sitting between them. The chain recombines TRBV5-6 with TRBJ2-5, with a weak D call TRBD2 (5 bases). The specimen sequenced was peripheral blood. This TCR came from a woman over 75 with acute or convalescent COVID-19. This CDR3 is CASSLVGGTQYF. In nucleotides, the CDR3 is TGTGCCAGCAGCTTGGTTGGAGGGACCCAGTACTTC.